This T cell receptor beta chain was sequenced for a study of neurological immune-mediated disorders (dated 2019 in TCRdb). Regarding the research as a whole: Among the 35 or so multiple sclerosis patients, approximately 31 had relapsing-remitting MS and 3 had secondary progressive MS. Using UMI-based sequencing, the study compared peripheral blood TCR-beta repertoires from patients with HTLV-I-associated myelopathy (HAM/TSP), patients with multiple sclerosis, and healthy controls. Longitudinal samples, technical triplicates and paired sorted CD4+ and CD8+ T-cell subsets, alongside PBMC samples, were included among the roughly 100 TCR-beta libraries. Each longitudinal HAM/TSP and healthy donor was sampled at 3 time-points spaced at roughly 3-45 month intervals. The cohort included around 70 subjects: about 15 with HAM/TSP, some 35 with multiple sclerosis, and approximately 20 healthy controls. Study-wide findings and limitations: Phylogenetic analysis grouped repertoires from 18 of 34 MS patients into a cluster of related CDR3 sequences, suggesting a possible repertoire-level signature. No identical CDR3 amino acid sequences were found to be shared among expanded clones across subjects, suggesting that TCR-beta repertoires were private in all groups. TCR clonal expansion was highest in HAM/TSP patients and lowest in MS patients, with MS patients falling below even healthy controls. No association of the MS cluster with clinical or MRI features was observed, and the need for larger cohorts was stated by the authors.

Reading from cysteine to phenylalanine, the CDR3 counts 16 amino acids. Only the CDR3 portion is preserved as DNA: 48 bases, with reading frame beginning at the first base. Per the germline V gene, MGHDK is the CDR1 and SYGVNS is the CDR2. Trimming accounts for 3 bases at V and 3 bases at J, while the number of junction bases matched to no gene is 6. This clonotype has a count of ten or more. The antigen this receptor binds is unknown. Base qualities are not recorded, but no much larger clone differs from it by a single base. cDNA synthesis used template-switch 5'RACE with a primer carrying a 10-nucleotide random unique molecular identifier tagging each TCR transcript. Every sequencing run yielded over 170 million TCR-beta sequences covering 15-18 subjects. Total RNA was extracted with the RNeasy kit. The KAPA Real-time Library Amplification kit was used to amplify TCR-beta VDJ regions with primers for the TCR constant region and the 5'RACE anchor. A first PCR added sample indexes and Illumina adaptors, after which a second PCR increased the library yield. After Ampure bead purification, the TCR product of roughly 650 bp was size-selected on a 2% E-gel SizeSelection system. Before pooling, library quality was assessed on a Bioanalyzer, concentration was determined with Qubit, and library quantification was performed with the Kapa Library Quantification kit. An Illumina HiSeq 2500 was used to sequence the libraries paired-end at 2 x 150 bp. To increase sequence diversity, roughly 24-30% phiX was spiked into each library pool. The study's own analysis went as follows. The quality-filtered reads were processed with the UMI-based MiGEC pipeline, whose error correction step removed more than 85% of the raw TCR sequences. IMGT germline references were used for aligning VDJ genes, and each clonotype was defined as a unique CDR3 amino acid sequence together with its V-J genes. Clonal expansion, Shannon diversity and CDR3 relatedness (CalcPairwiseDistances, ClusterSamples) were evaluated with VDJtools, and phylogenetic trees were built with CLCbio workbench. Clones with at least 8 unique UMIs were defined as expanded, with this threshold being based on coefficient-of-variation modelling across technical triplicates. In-frame beta chains were kept once TCRdb had trimmed the public reads at Q25 with fastp and called clones with MiXCR. When rows share a CDR3 protein, they turn into one entry using the most common DNA and genes. These V and J calls are TCRdb output, not the study's own analysis. The sample table contains 84,000 or so distinct CDR3 sequences; only one count was recorded for about 4.5% of them. The ten top clones hold 5.7% of the sample.

The time point label for this specimen denotes: longitudinal time-point 3. Unsorted PBMC libraries were generated from 2 million PBMCs stored in RNAlater at -80 °C until RNA extraction. The multiple sclerosis patients were enrolled in a US clinical protocol that evaluated disease progression with magnetic resonance imaging. Peripheral blood was subjected to Ficoll-Hypaque density gradient centrifugation to isolate PBMCs, which were then cryopreserved in liquid nitrogen. Material for sequencing was PBMCs. The chain was built from TRBV25-1 and TRBJ2-2, and 8 junctional nucleotides match TRBD1. This TCR was sampled from a woman aged 55-70 years with multiple sclerosis. The CDR3 reads CASSDGQGAYTGELFF. The DNA is TGTGCCAGCAGTGATGGCCAGGGGGCATACACCGGGGAGCTGTTTTTT.